This TCR beta chain was observed in a study of blood T cell repertoires in COVID-19. Original methodology: Reference gene primer amplification gave estimated nucleated cell counts. Sequencing was performed with immunoSEQ multiplex PCR; in TCRdb, only in-frame clones are kept and a portion is missing. The V and J calls and clone size were taken over from that table, and D and trimming were inferred from the DNA. The sample lists 56,000 or so clones; 89% were seen once. CDR3 length equals 15 residues. Germline V lookup: CDR1 SEHNR, CDR2 FQNEAQ (reference sequence). V dropped 6 bases and J dropped 5 bases, with 19 bases sitting between them.

The sequence was obtained from a human donor in a cohort sampled during active COVID-19. The chain combines TRBV7-9 with TRBJ2-5; D possibly corresponds to TRBD1 (7 bases). The sequencing sample was made of peripheral blood. CDR3 DNA: TGTGCCAGCAGTTTCCATGAGGGGGCGGGGGAGACCCAGTACTTC. Translation: CASSFHEGAGETQYF.